This T cell receptor beta chain was observed in a study of cytomegalovirus exposure and HLA in healthy donors. The wider study: Membership in the Caucasian-associated ancestry cluster was found for 81% of nearly 400 genotyped donors.

A few counts support this clone. The PCR employed 60 Vbeta primers together with 13 Jbeta primers. Authors' processing steps: Per a later analysis, the number of unique TCR beta chains was around 79 million, of which around 9.9 million were shared. Only in-frame clones appear in the TCRdb table, and some are missing; sequencing was by immunoSEQ multiplex PCR. D and trimming come from the DNA, and the V and J calls and clone size come from that table. The sample contains 200,000 to 250,000 clones, about 80% of which appear only once. The receptor was derived from a woman in her forties in good health and CMV-seronegative. The sample comprised PBMCs.

The CDR3 here is CASSESGMNTEAFF. The DNA of the CDR3 is TGTGCCAGCAGCGAATCGGGGATGAACACTGAAGCTTTCTTT. The chain recombines TRBV6-1 with TRBJ1-1; D uncertain. This CDR3 region has 14 residues. Germline-derived CDR1 and CDR2 are MNHNS and SASEGT. V lost 6 bases and J lost 0, with 11 bases in between.